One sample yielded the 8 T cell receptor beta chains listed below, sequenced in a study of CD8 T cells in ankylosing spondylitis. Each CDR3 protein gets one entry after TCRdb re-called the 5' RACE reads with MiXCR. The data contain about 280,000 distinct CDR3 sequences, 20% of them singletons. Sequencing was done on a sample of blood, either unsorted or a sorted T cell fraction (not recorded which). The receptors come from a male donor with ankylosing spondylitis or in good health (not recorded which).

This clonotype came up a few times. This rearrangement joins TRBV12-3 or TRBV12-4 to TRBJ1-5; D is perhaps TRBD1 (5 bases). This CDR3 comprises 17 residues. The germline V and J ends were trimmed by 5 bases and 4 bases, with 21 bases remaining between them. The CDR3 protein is CASSQSRGGAGNQPQHF. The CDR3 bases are TGTGCCAGCAGTCAATCCCGGGGAGGGGCCGGGAATCAGCCCCAGCATTTT.

The CDR3 loop is CASSSTGPLPDNEQFF. The CDR3 DNA sequence: TGTGCCAGCAGCTCAACGGGGCCCCTCCCCGACAATGAGCAGTTCTTC. The V call is TRBV7-3, the J call TRBJ2-1, with D perhaps given as TRBD1 or TRBD2 (5 bases each). The germline V gene encodes CDR1 SGHTA and CDR2 FQGTGA. V dropped 4 bases and J dropped 5 bases, with 18 bases sitting between them. The CDR3 runs to 16 residues.

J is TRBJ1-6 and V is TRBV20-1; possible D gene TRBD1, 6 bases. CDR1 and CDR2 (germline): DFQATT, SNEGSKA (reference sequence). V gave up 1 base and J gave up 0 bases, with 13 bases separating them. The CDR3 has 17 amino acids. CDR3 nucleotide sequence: TGCAGTGCTAGAGCGTCACAGGGTGGCTCCTATAATTCACCCCTCCACTTT. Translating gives CSARASQGGSYNSPLHF.

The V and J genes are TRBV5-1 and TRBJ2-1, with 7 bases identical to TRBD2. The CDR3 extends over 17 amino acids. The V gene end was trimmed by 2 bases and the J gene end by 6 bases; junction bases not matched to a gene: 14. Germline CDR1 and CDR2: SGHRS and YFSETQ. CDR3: CASSFGRLGGGPNEQFF. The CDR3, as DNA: TGCGCCAGCAGCTTTGGGAGACTTGGCGGGGGACCCAATGAGCAGTTCTTC.

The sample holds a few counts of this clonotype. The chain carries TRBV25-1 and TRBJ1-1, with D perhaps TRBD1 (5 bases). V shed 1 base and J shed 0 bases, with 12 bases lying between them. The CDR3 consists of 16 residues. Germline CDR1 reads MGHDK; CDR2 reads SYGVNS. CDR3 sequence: CASSEWQPGLNTEAFF. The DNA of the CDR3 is TGTGCCAGCAGTGAATGGCAGCCGGGACTGAACACTGAAGCTTTCTTT.

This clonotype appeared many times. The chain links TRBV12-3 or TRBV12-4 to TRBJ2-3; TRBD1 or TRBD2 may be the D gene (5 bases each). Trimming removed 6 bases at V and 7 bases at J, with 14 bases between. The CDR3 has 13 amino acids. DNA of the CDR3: TGTGCCAGCAGAGCCGGGACCCTTCATACGCAGTATTTT. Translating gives CASRAGTLHTQYF.

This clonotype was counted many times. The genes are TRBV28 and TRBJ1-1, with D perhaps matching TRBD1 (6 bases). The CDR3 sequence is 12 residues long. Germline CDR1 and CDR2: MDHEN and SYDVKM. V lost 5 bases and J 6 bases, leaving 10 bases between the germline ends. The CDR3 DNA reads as TGTGCCAGCAGTGTACAGGGCTCTGAAGCTTTCTTT. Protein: CASSVQGSEAFF.

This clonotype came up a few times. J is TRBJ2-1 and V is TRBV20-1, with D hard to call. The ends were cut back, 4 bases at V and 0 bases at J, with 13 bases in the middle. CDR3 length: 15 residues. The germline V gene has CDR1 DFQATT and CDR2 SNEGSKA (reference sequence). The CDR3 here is CSATQLESSYNEQFF. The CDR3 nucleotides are TGCAGTGCTACCCAACTGGAGAGCTCCTACAATGAGCAGTTCTTC.